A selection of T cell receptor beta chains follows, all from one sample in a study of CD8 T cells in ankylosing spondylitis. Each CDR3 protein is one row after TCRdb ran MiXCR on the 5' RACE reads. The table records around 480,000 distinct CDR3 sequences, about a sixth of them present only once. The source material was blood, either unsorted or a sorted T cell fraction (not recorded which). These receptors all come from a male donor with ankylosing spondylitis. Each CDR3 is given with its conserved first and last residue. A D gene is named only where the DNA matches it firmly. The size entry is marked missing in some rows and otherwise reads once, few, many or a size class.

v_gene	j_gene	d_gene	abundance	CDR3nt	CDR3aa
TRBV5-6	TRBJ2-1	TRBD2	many	TGTGCCAGCAGCAAGTATAGCGGGGACCCTTACAATGAGCAGTTCTTC	CASSKYSGDPYNEQFF
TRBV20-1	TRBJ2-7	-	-	TGCAGCACCAGGACCGAAAGGTACGAGCAGTACTTC	CSTRTERYEQYF
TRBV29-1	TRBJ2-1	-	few	TGCAGCGCCCGGGACGGACCCTACAATGAGCAGTTCTTC	CSARDGPYNEQFF
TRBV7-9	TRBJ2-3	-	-	TGTGCCAGCAGCTCCCGCGGATACACAGATACGCAGTATTTT	CASSSRGYTDTQYF
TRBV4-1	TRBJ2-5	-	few	TGCGCCAGCAGCCAAGGACGAAGATATCAAGAGACCCAGTACTTC	CASSQGRRYQETQYF
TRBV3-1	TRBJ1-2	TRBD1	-	TGTGCCAGCAGCCGAGGGGGCTGGACAGCTAACTATGGCTACACCTTC	CASSRGGWTANYGYTF
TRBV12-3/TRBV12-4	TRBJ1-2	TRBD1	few	TGTGCCAGCAGTGAACAGGGGTACTATGGCTACACCTTC	CASSEQGYYGYTF
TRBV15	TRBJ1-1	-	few	TGTGCCACCAGCAGAAAATATCCCGGGACCGGCGACACTGAAGCTTTCTTT	CATSRKYPGTGDTEAFF
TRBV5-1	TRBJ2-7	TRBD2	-	TGCGCCAGCAGCTTGGAAGGGACCAGGCGGGGGGGATGGGACTCCTACGAGCAGTACTTC	CASSLEGTRRGGWDSYEQYF
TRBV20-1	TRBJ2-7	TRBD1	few	TGCAGTGCTCCCCGGGACAGGGGGTTCTACGAGCAGTACTTC	CSAPRDRGFYEQYF
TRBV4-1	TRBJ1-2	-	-	TGCGCCAGCAGCCGCGGCGTCTCTTATGGCTACACCTTC	CASSRGVSYGYTF
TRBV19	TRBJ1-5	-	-	TGTGCCAGTAGTACTAAGACCCGGTGGGGCAATCAGCCCCAGCATTTT	CASSTKTRWGNQPQHF
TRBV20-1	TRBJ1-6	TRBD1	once	TGCAGTGCTAGAGATGCGGGACAGCTTGCCTATAATTCACCCCTCCACTTT	CSARDAGQLAYNSPLHF
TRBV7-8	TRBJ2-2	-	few	TGTGCCAGCAGCTTAGAGACGGCGTGGAACACCGGGGAGCTGTTTTTT	CASSLETAWNTGELFF
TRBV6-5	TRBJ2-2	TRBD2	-	TGTGCCAGCAGTTACTCCCTGCTAGCGGGGGGAGGGGGGCTGTTTTTT	CASSYSLLAGGGGLFF
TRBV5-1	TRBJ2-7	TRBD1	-	TGCGCCAGCAGCTGGGGACAGGGGGCCGAGCAGTACTTC	CASSWGQGAEQYF
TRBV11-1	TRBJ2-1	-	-	TGTGCCAGCAGCCAGGAGGGGGCGGGGGGCCGCTACAATGAGCAGTTCTTC	CASSQEGAGGRYNEQFF
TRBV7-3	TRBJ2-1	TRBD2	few	TGTGCCAGCAGCTGGGGACTAGCGGGAGGGAATGAGCAGTTCTTC	CASSWGLAGGNEQFF
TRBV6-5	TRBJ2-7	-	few	TGTGCCAGCAGTTACTCAGGGGATTTATCCGAGCAGTACTTC	CASSYSGDLSEQYF
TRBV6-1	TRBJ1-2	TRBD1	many	TGTGCCAGCAGTCAGACAGGGTCCTATGGCTACACCTTC	CASSQTGSYGYTF
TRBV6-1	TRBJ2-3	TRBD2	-	TGTGCCAGCAGGGGAGGGACTAGCGGCGTAGATACGCAGTATTTT	CASRGGTSGVDTQYF
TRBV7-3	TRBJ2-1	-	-	TGTGCCAGCAGCCCCCGACAGGCCCGCTACAATGAGCAGTTCTTC	CASSPRQARYNEQFF
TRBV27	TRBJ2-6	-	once	TGTGCCAGCAGTGCCTTGACAGGTCTTGGGGCCAACGTCCTGACTTTC	CASSALTGLGANVLTF
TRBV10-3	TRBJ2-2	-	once	TGTGCCCACCCGGCGGGATCGGGGGCCCCCACGAACACCGGGGAGCTGTTTTTT	CAHPAGSGAPTNTGELFF
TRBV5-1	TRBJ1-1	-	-	TGCGCCAGCAGCTTGGAGCCAGCCTCAAACACTGAAGCTTTCTTT	CASSLEPASNTEAFF
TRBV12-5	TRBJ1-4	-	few	TGTGCTAGTGGTTTGGTACAGAAGGCAACTAATGAAAAACTGTTTTTT	CASGLVQKATNEKLFF
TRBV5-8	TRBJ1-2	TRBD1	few	TGTGCCAGCAGCCAGGGACAGGGATCATCTAACTATGGCTACACCTTC	CASSQGQGSSNYGYTF
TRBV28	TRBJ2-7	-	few	TGTGCCAGCAGAGGACCGGGAGAAGGGGTCTACGAGCAGTACTTC	CASRGPGEGVYEQYF
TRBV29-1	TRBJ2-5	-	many	TGCAGCGTTGAAGTCGGGACTCCAGGGGGGGAGACCCAGTACTTC	CSVEVGTPGGETQYF
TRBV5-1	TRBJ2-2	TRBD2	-	TGCGCCAGCAGCCCACTAGCGGGGGGTGAGGCCGGGGAGCTGTTTTTT	CASSPLAGGEAGELFF
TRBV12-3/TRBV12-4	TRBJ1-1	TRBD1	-	TGTGCCAGCAGTGGTACAGGGGGCGCATCTGAAGCTTTCTTT	CASSGTGGASEAFF
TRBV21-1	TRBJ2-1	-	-	TGTGCCAGCAGCAAAGTTGGTGGGGCGGGAGGGCCTCGCAATGAGCAGTTCTTC	CASSKVGGAGGPRNEQFF
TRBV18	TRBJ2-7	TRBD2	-	TGTGCCAGCTCACCACCGGGAGGGAGTACCTACGAGCAGTACTTC	CASSPPGGSTYEQYF
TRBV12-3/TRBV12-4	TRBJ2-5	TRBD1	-	TGTGCCAGCAGCCGATCCCCGCAGGGGGAAGGGACCCAGTACTTC	CASSRSPQGEGTQYF